The 10 T cell receptor beta chains presented below share a single source sample, sequenced in a study of T cell responses to AZD1222 COVID-19 vaccine. Generated by immunoSEQ multiplex PCR, the TCRdb table keeps only in-frame clones and is missing some. Of 150,000 to 200,000 clones listed, around 89% were seen once; the top ten hold approximately 4%. The sequences come from peripheral blood, collected 28 days after the second dose of the MenACWY control vaccine. Receptors originate from an adult who received the MenACWY meningococcal vaccine as a control.

The gene calls are TRBV28 and TRBJ2-7; 8 nucleotides line up with TRBD2. V was pared by 6 bases and J by 9 bases, with 13 bases of the junction left unmatched. The germline CDR1 and CDR2 sequences are MDHEN and SYDVKM. CDR3 size: 14 residues. The CDR3 protein is CASRLSGSRSGQYF. The CDR3 DNA is TGTGCCAGCAGACTCAGCGGGAGCAGATCGGGGCAGTACTTC.

The chain has TRBV9 and TRBJ2-1; D not resolved. The V end lost 0 bases, the J end lost 6 bases, and 16 bases lay between the germline ends. This CDR3 is 16 amino acids long. Germline CDR1 reads SGDLS; CDR2 reads YYNGEE. CDR3 in amino acids: CASSVGGKISGNEQFF. CDR3 DNA sequence: TGTGCCAGCAGCGTAGGGGGAAAGATATCCGGCAATGAGCAGTTCTTC.

The V and J genes are TRBV9 and TRBJ2-7, with 9 positions matching TRBD2. The CDR3 is 15 amino acids. The ends lost 0 bases at V and 0 bases at J; junction bases unmatched: 1. Germline assignment: CDR1 SGDLS and CDR2 YYNGEE. This CDR3 is CASSVGLAASYEQYF. The DNA of the CDR3 is TGTGCCAGCAGCGTAGGACTAGCGGCCTCCTACGAGCAGTACTTC.

The rearrangement links TRBV29-1 to TRBJ2-3; the match to TRBD2 covers 8 bases. The V segment lost 7 bases and the J segment 3 bases; nucleotides outside the gene matches: 18. This CDR3 is built from 17 residues. The germline CDR1 and CDR2 sequences are SQVTM and ANQGSEA. Here the CDR3 reads CSAHASGRGGRTDTQYF. Written as DNA, the CDR3 is TGCAGCGCCCACGCCAGCGGGAGAGGGGGACGAACAGATACGCAGTATTTT.

The chain employs TRBV15 and TRBJ1-4; D remains ambiguous. Germline V gene data show CDR1 as LNHNV and CDR2 as YYDKDF (reference sequence). This CDR3 is built from 12 residues. V gave up 8 bases and J gave up 6 bases, with 10 bases separating them. The CDR3 here is CATGRRDEKLFF. The CDR3 region has the DNA TGTGCCACCGGCCGTAGGGATGAAAAACTGTTTTTT.

The chain recombines TRBV28 with TRBJ2-7, with 9 bases identical to TRBD2. Germline lookup yields CDR1 MDHEN and CDR2 SYDVKM. J lost 6 bases, V lost 5 bases, and 8 bases had no gene match. The length of the CDR3 is 14 residues. Here the CDR3 reads CASSKTSGRGEQYF. In DNA, the CDR3 is TGTGCCAGCAGTAAGACTAGCGGTCGGGGCGAGCAGTACTTC. Based on the CDR3 plus reference TRBV28 and TRBJ2-7, the full variable domain is DVKVTQSSRYLVKRTGEKVFLECVQDMDHENMFWYRQDPGLGLRLIYFSYDVKMKEKGDIPEGYSVSREKKERFSLILESASTNQTSMYLCASSKTSGRGEQYFGPGTRLTVT.

The CDR3 region has the DNA TGTGCCAGCAGTTCCGAAGGCAGGGTAGGCTCACCCCTCCACTTT. Translated, it gives CASSSEGRVGSPLHF. The chain has TRBV6-5 and TRBJ1-6, with D maybe TRBD1 (5 bases). There are 15 residues in the CDR3. Germline V gene lookup returns CDR1 MNHEY and CDR2 SVGAGI. V lost 4 bases, J lost 10 bases, and 17 bases lay in between.

The chain joins TRBV5-6 to TRBJ1-1, with D perhaps TRBD1 (6 bases). V was trimmed by 4 bases and J by 8 bases, leaving 12 bases between them. This CDR3 spans 12 amino acids. CDR1 and CDR2 from the germline V gene are SGHDT and YYEEEE. The CDR3 DNA reads as TGTGCCAGCAGCCTCAGACAGGTAGAAGCTTTCTTT. Encoded protein: CASSLRQVEAFF.

The CDR3 loop reads CSGAEGDTEAFF. As DNA, the CDR3 is TGCAGCGGGGCTGAAGGGGACACTGAAGCTTTCTTT. The chain couples TRBV29-1 to TRBJ1-1; perhaps TRBD1 as D (5 bases). Trimming took 7 bases from V and 3 from J, leaving 12 bases between them. CDR1 and CDR2 from the germline V gene are SQVTM and ANQGSEA. CDR3 length equals 12 residues.

This clone was picked up one time. V is TRBV6-5 and J is TRBJ1-4, with 9 nucleotides matching TRBD1. After removal of 6 bases from V and 6 bases from J, the junction contained 5 bases not matched to a gene. The CDR3 consists of 14 residues. The germline V gene encodes CDR1 MNHEY and CDR2 SVGAGI. The CDR3 loop is CASRSTGGYEKLFF. The DNA for the CDR3 is TGTGCCAGCAGGTCAACAGGGGGCTATGAAAAACTGTTTTTT.